A selection of T cell receptor beta chains follows, all from one sample in a study of human T cells and chemical hapten exposure. TCRdb called the RACE reads again in MiXCR, with one record for every CDR3 protein. The sample includes 380,000 or so distinct CDR3 sequences, approximately 4.4% seen only once; the top ten take approximately 2.3%. The sample consisted of whole blood, taken in connection with sensitization to the hapten diphenylcyclopropenone (DPC). The receptors originated from a woman in her 50s with alopecia areata. Some clones in this sample may be carry-over from other donors' samples. Each CDR3 is given with its conserved first and last residue. D genes are given only for firm matches. Some rows have no size entry. The others give once, few or many, or a class for an expanded clone.

v_gene	abundance	j_gene	d_gene	CDR3aa	CDR3nt
TRBV7-8	many	TRBJ2-3	TRBD1	CASRQGAWDTQYF	TGTGCCAGCAGACAGGGGGCATGGGATACGCAGTATTTT
TRBV5-1	-	TRBJ2-7	TRBD1	CASSLLGTDRGSEQYF	TGCGCCAGCAGCCTCCTGGGCACGGACAGGGGATCCGAGCAGTACTTC
TRBV27	many	TRBJ1-3	-	CASSLQGRGNTIYF	TGTGCCAGCAGTTTACAGGGGCGAGGAAACACCATATATTTT
TRBV20-1	-	TRBJ1-2	-	CSARNKGGYTF	TGCAGTGCTAGAAATAAGGGAGGCTACACCTTC
TRBV13	many	TRBJ2-4	-	CASSLGGPTQNIQYF	TGTGCCAGCAGCTTAGGCGGGCCCACCCAGAACATTCAGTACTTC
TRBV2	many	TRBJ1-1	TRBD1	CASSGDRGYTEAFF	TGTGCCAGCAGTGGGGACAGGGGATACACTGAAGCTTTCTTT
TRBV6-6	-	TRBJ2-7	TRBD1	CASSYYGQGNEQYF	TGTGCCAGCAGTTACTACGGACAGGGGAACGAGCAGTACTTC
TRBV4-3	many	TRBJ2-7	TRBD2	CASSQESGLAGAYEQYF	TGCGCCAGCAGCCAAGAGAGTGGACTAGCGGGAGCCTACGAGCAGTACTTC
TRBV2	few	TRBJ1-2	-	CASSGHGGYTF	TGTGCCAGCAGTGGGCATGGAGGCTACACCTTC
TRBV3-1	many	TRBJ2-3	-	CASSPRRGDTQYF	TGTGCCAGCAGCCCCAGGAGGGGAGATACGCAGTATTTT
TRBV12-3/TRBV12-4	many	TRBJ2-1	TRBD1	CASTLRLGQGYNEQFF	TGTGCCAGCACTCTTCGGTTGGGACAGGGGTACAATGAGCAGTTCTTC
TRBV24-1	many	TRBJ2-1	TRBD2	CATSDAAGGPRDEQFF	TGTGCCACCAGTGATGCAGCGGGAGGGCCCAGGGATGAGCAGTTCTTC
TRBV10-3	-	TRBJ2-1	TRBD2	CAIRAGGSYNEQFF	TGTGCCATCAGGGCGGGGGGCTCCTACAATGAGCAGTTCTTC
TRBV25-1	few	TRBJ2-7	-	CASIGASYEQYF	TGTGCCAGCATTGGGGCGTCCTACGAGCAGTACTTC
TRBV7-2	few	TRBJ2-7	-	CASSLVLRQEQYF	TGTGCCAGCAGCTTAGTACTCAGGCAGGAGCAGTACTTC
TRBV27	few	TRBJ1-2	-	CASSSLRRSSNYGYTF	TGTGCCAGCAGTTCCCTCCGCAGGAGCTCTAACTATGGCTACACCTTC
TRBV6-1	many	TRBJ1-5	TRBD1	CASNPSTGVDQPQHF	TGTGCCAGCAACCCCTCTACAGGGGTCGATCAGCCCCAGCATTTT
TRBV29-1	few	TRBJ2-3	-	CSVSEGSTQYF	TGCAGCGTCTCGGAAGGGAGTACGCAGTATTTT